The 3 T cell receptor beta chains in this list originate from one sample, sequenced in a study of vaccination effects on CD4 cells after COVID-19. Some clones are missing from TCRdb's copy, which holds only in-frame ones; the method was immunoSEQ multiplex PCR. The sample has about 24,000 clones; 60% to 75% are singletons. Sequencing followed a ViraFEST assay step that expanded antigen-specific CD4+ T cells with viral peptide pools. It was after around 10 days of culture that CD4+ T cells were isolated. Vaccine recipients lacked prior SARS-CoV-2 infection and had negative nucleocapsid antibodies. Their antigens are not known. The specimen was CD4+ T cells from PBMCs cultured with HCoV-OC43 spike peptides, collected before COVID-19 vaccination. The subset: HCoV-OC43 spike overlapping peptide pool stimulation. The receptors derive from a human donor who received a COVID-19 vaccine.

This clone was found a few times. The CDR3 coding sequence is TGCGCCAGCAGCCAAGTGGTCGGGCAGGGGAATCAGCCCCAGCATTTT. Protein sequence: CASSQVVGQGNQPQHF. This chain joins TRBV4-1 and TRBJ1-5; a possible D gene is TRBD1 (6 bases). The V and J ends lost 1 base and 4 bases respectively, with 14 bases between them. CDR1 and CDR2 (germline): MGHRA, YSYEKL. The CDR3 loop spans 16 amino acids.

The V and J genes are TRBV6-5 and TRBJ2-1; the D is unclear. This CDR3 contains 15 residues. Germline CDR1 MNHEY, CDR2 SVGAGI. V gave up 2 bases and J gave up 0 bases, with 8 bases separating them. CDR3 bases: TGTGCCAGCAGTTACGAGCTGAGCTCCTACAATGAGCAGTTCTTC. It translates to CASSYELSSYNEQFF.

The V gene is TRBV7-6, the J gene TRBJ2-3; D may match TRBD1 or TRBD2 (7 bases each). V lost 5 bases and J lost 2, with 20 bases in between. The germline gives CDR1 SGHVS, CDR2 FNYEAQ. The CDR3 has 17 residues. The CDR3 loop is CASSRGVQGGNTDTQYF. CDR3 sequence (DNA): TGTGCCAGCAGCCGGGGGGTGCAGGGGGGGAACACAGATACGCAGTATTTT.